This T cell receptor beta chain was identified in a study of shared clonotypes between healthy human individuals. Whole-study context: Donors, aged 18 to 49, were a couple of women and three men.

Generated by immunoSEQ multiplex PCR, the TCRdb table keeps only in-frame clones and is missing some. The table shows about 580,000 clones, with roughly 98% occurring only once. CD45RO negativity and positive selection for CCR7 defined naive CD8 cells, a population that excluded terminally differentiated effector memory CD45RA+ cells. The sequencing input was naive CD8+ T cells sorted from blood. The sequence was collected from a man aged 30-40 years in good health.

This CDR3 reads CATSIISGIFVTGELFF. CDR3 nucleotides: TGTGCCACCAGCATCATTAGCGGGATCTTTGTCACCGGGGAGCTGTTTTTT. V is TRBV15 and J is TRBJ2-2, with 8 bases aligning to TRBD2. Germline assignment: CDR1 LNHNV and CDR2 YYDKDF (reference sequence). Trimming took 4 bases from V and 4 from J; bases not matched to a gene: 11. This CDR3 has 17 residues.